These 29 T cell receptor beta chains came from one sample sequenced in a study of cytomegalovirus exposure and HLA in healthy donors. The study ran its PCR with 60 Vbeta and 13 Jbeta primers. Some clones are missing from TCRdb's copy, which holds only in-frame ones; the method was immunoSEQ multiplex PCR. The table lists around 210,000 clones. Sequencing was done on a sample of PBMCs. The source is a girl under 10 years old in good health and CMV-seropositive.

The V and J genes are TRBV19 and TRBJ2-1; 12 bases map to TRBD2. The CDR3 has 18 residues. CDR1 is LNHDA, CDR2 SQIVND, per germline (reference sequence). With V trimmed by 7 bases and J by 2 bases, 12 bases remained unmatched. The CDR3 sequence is CASTSLRLAGVTYNEQFF. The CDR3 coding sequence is TGTGCCAGTACATCCTTACGACTAGCGGGAGTAACCTACAATGAGCAGTTCTTC.

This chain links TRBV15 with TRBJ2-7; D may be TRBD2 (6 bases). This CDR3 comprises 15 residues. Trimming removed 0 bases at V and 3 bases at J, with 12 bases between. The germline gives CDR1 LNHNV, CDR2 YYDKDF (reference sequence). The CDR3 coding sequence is TGTGCCACCAGCAGAGAAGGTAGCGGCCTCTACGAGCAGTACTTC. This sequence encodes CATSREGSGLYEQYF. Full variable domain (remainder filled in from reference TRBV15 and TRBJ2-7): DAMVIQNPRYQVTQFGKPVTLSCSQTLNHNVMYWYQQKSSQAPKLLFHYYDKDFNNEADTPDNFQSRRPNTSFCFLDIRSPGLGDTAMYLCATSREGSGLYEQYFGPGTRLTVT.

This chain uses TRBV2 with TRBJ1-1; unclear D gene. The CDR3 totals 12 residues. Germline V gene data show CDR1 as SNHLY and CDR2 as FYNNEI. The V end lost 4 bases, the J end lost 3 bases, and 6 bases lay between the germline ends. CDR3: CASSARYTEAFF. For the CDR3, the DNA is TGTGCCAGCAGTGCCAGGTACACTGAAGCTTTCTTT.

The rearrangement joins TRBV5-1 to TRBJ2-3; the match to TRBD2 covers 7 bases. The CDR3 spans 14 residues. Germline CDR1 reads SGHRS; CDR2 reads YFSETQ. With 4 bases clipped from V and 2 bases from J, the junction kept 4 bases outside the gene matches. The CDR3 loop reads CASSGGGITDTQYF. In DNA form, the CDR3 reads TGCGCCAGCAGCGGCGGGGGAATCACAGATACGCAGTATTTT.

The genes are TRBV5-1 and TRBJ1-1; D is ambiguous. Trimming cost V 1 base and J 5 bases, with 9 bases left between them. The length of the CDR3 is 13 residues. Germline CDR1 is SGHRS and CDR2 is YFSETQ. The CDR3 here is CASSLSRNTEAFF. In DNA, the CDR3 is TGCGCCAGCAGCTTGAGCAGGAATACTGAAGCTTTCTTT. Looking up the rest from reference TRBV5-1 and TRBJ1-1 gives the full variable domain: KAGVTQTPRYLIKTRGQQVTLSCSPISGHRSVSWYQQTPGQGLQFLFEYFSETQRNKGNFPGRFSGRQFSNSRSEMNVSTLELGDSALYLCASSLSRNTEAFFGQGTRLTVV.

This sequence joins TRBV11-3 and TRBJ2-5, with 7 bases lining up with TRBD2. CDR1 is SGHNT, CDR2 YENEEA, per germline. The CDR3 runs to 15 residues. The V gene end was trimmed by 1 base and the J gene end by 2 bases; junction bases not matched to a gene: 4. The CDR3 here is CASSLGSSGQETQYF. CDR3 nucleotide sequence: TGTGCCAGCAGCTTAGGGTCTAGCGGTCAAGAGACCCAGTACTTC.

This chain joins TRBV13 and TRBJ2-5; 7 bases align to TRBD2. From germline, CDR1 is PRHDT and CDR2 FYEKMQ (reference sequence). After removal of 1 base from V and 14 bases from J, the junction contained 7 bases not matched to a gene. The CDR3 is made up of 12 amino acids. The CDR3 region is CASSLDGRPIYF. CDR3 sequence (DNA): TGTGCCAGCAGCTTAGACGGGAGGCCTATTTACTTC.

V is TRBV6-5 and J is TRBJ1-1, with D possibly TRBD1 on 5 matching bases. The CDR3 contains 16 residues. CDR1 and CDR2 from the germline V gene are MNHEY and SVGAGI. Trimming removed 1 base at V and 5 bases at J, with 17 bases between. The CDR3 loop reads CASSYWLGRVATEAFF. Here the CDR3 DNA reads TGTGCCAGCAGTTACTGGTTAGGCAGGGTGGCTACTGAAGCTTTCTTT.

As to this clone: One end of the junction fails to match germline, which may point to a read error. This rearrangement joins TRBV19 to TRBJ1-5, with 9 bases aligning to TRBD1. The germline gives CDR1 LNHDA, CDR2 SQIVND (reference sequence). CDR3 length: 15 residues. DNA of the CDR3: TGTGCTAGTAGTACCGGGACAGGGTTCAATCAGCCCCAGCATTTT. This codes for CASSTGTGFNQPQHF.

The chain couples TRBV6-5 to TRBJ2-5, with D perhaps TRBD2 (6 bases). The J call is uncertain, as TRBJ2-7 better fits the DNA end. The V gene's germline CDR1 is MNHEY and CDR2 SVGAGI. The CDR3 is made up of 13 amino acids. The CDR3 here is CASSYERLGEQYF. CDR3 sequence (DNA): TGTGCCAGCAGTTACGAAAGACTAGGCGAGCAGTACTTC.

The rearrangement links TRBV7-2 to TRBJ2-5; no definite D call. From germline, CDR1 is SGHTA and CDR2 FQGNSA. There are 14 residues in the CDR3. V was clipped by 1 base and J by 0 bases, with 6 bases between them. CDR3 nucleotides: TGTGCCAGCAGCTTAGTTGGCCACCAAGAGACCCAGTACTTC. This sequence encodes CASSLVGHQETQYF. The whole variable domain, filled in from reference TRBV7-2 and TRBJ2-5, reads GAGVSQSPSNKVTEKGKDVELRCDPISGHTALYWYRQSLGQGLEFLIYFQGNSAPDKSGLPSDRFSAERTGGSVSTLTIQRTQQEDSAVYLCASSLVGHQETQYFGPGTRLLVL.

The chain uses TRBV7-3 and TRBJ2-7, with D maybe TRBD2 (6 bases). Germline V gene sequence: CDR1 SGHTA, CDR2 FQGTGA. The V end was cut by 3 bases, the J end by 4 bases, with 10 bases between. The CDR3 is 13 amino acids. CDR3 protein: CASSFSAGYEQYF. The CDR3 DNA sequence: TGTGCCAGCAGCTTCTCGGCGGGGTACGAGCAGTACTTC. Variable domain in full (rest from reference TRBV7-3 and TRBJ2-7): GAGVSQTPSNKVTEKGKYVELRCDPISGHTALYWYRQSLGQGPEFLIYFQGTGAADDSGLPNDRFFAVRPEGSVSTLKIQRTERGDSAVYLCASSFSAGYEQYFGPGTRLTVT.

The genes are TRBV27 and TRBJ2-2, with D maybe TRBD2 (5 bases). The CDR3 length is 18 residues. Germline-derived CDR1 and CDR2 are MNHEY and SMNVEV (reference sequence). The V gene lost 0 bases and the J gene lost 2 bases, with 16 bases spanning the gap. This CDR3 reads CASSLSDRGPINTGELFF. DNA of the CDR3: TGTGCCAGCAGTTTATCTGATCGGGGTCCCATCAACACCGGGGAGCTGTTTTTT.

The CDR3 DNA is TGTGCCAGCACCCCCGGACAGGGCGGATGGGAGCAGTACTTC. This translates into CASTPGQGGWEQYF. The chain couples TRBV9 to TRBJ2-7; 8 bases align to TRBD1. This CDR3 region has 14 residues. With V trimmed by 6 bases and J by 7 bases, 12 bases remained unmatched. From germline, CDR1 is SGDLS and CDR2 YYNGEE.

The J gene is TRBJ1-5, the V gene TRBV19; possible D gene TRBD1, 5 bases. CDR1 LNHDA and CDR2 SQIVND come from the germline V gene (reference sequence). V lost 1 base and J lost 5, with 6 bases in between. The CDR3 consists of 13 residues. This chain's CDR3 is CASSIVTDQPQHF. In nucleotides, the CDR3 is TGTGCCAGTAGTATAGTGACAGATCAGCCCCAGCATTTT.

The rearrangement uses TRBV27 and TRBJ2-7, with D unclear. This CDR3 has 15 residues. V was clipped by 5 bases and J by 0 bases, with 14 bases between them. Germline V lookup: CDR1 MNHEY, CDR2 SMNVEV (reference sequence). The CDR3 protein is CASSLFGHPSYEQYF. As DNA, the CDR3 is TGTGCCAGCAGTCTTTTTGGGCACCCCTCCTACGAGCAGTACTTC.

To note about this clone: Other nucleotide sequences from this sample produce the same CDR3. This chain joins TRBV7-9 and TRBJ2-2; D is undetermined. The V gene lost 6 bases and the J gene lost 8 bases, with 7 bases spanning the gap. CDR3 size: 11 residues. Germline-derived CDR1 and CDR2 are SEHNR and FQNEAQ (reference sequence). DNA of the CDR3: TGTGCCAGCAGTTTCCCGGGGGAGCTGTTTTTT. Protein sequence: CASSFPGELFF. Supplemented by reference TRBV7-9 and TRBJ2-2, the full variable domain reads DTGVSQNPRHKITKRGQNVTFRCDPISEHNRLYWYRQTLGQGPEFLTYFQNEAQLEKSRLLSDRFSAERPKGSFSTLEIQRTEQGDSAMYLCASSFPGELFFGEGSRLTVL.

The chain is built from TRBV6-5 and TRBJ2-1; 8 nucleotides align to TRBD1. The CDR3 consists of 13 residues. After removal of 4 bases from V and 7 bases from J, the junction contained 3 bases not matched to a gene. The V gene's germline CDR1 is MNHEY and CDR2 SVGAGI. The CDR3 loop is CASSFRGRNEQFF. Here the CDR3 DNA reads TGTGCCAGCAGTTTCAGGGGGCGGAATGAGCAGTTCTTC.

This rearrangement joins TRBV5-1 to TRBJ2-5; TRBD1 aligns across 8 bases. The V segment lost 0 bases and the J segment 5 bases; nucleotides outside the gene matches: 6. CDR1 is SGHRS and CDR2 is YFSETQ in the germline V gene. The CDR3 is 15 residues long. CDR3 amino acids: CASSLARGRGETQYF. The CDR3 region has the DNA TGCGCCAGCAGCTTGGCCAGGGGGCGGGGTGAGACCCAGTACTTC.

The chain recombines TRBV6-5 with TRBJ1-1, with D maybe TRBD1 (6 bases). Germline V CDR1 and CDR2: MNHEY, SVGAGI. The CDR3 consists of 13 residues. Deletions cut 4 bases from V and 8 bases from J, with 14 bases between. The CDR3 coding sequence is TGTGCCAGCAGTTCCCCAAAAACAGGGGAAGCTTTCTTT. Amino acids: CASSSPKTGEAFF.

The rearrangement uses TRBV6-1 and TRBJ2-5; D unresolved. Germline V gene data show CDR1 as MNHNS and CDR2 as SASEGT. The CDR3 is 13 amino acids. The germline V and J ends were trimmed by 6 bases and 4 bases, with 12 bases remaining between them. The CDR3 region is CASRTGGGETQYF. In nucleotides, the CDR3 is TGTGCCAGCAGGACGGGTGGCGGAGAGACCCAGTACTTC.

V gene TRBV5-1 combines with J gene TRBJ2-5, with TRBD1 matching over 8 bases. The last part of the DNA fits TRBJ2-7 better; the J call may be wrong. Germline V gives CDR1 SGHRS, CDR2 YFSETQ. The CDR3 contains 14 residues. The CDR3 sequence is CASSRRQGASEQYF. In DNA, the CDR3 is TGCGCCAGCAGCAGGAGGCAGGGGGCGTCCGAGCAGTACTTC.

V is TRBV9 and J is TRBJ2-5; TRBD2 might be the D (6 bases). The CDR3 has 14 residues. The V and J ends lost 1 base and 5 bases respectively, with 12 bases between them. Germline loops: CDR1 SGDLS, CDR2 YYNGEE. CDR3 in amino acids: CASSVLESGETQYF. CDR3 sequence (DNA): TGTGCCAGCAGCGTATTGGAGAGCGGGGAGACCCAGTACTTC.

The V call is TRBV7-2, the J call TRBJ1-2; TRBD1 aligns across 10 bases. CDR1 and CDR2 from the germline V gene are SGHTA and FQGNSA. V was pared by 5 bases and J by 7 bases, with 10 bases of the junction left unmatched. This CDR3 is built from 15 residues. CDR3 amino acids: CASSDRTGGRTGYTF. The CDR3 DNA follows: TGTGCCAGCAGCGATAGGACAGGGGGACGTACTGGCTACACCTTC.

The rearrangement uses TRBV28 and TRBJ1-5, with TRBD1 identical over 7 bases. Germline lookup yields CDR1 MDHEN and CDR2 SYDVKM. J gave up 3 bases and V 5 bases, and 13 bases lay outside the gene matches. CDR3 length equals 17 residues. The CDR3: CASSPDREGQINQPQHF. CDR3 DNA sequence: TGTGCCAGCAGTCCAGACCGGGAGGGACAGATCAATCAGCCCCAGCATTTT.

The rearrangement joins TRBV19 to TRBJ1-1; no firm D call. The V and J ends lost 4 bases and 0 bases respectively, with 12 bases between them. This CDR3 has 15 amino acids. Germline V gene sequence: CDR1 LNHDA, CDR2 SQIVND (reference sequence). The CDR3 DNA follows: TGTGCCAGTAGTACCCCACGGAGCATGAACACTGAAGCTTTCTTT. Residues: CASSTPRSMNTEAFF. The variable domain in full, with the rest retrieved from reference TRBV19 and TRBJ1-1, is DGGITQSPKYLFRKEGQNVTLSCEQNLNHDAMYWYRQDPGQGLRLIYYSQIVNDFQKGDIAEGYSVSREKKESFPLTVTSAQKNPTAFYLCASSTPRSMNTEAFFGQGTRLTVV.

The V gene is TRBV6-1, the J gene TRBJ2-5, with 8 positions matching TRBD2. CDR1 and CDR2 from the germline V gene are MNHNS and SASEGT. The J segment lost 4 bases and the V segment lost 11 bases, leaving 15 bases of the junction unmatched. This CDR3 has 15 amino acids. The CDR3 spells CAGDRSSGSRETQYF. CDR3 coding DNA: TGTGCCGGCGATCGCTCGAGCGGGAGTAGAGAGACCCAGTACTTC.

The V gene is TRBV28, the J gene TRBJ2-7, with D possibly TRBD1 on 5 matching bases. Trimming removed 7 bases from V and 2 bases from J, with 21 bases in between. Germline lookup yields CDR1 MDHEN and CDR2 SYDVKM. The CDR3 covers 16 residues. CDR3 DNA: TGTGCCAGCACTCTCCGGGTCGGAACAGGAACCTACGAGCAGTACTTC. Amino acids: CASTLRVGTGTYEQYF.

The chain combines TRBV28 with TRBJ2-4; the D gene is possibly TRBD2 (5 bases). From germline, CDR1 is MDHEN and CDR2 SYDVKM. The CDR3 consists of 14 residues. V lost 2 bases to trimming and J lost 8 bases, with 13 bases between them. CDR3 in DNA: TGTGCCAGCAGTTTAGGATCGGGGTACGACATTCAGTACTTC. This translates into CASSLGSGYDIQYF.